A selection of T cell receptor beta chains follows, all from one sample in a study of cytomegalovirus exposure and HLA in healthy donors. Produced via immunoSEQ multiplex PCR; TCRdb's table is partial and in-frame only. The sample shows 35,000 to 55,000 clones, 93% of them seen only once. The sequencing sample was made of PBMCs. Receptors originate from a woman younger than 35 in good health and CMV-seronegative. Both conserved end residues are trimmed from each CDR3.

TRBV6-6 | ASSYPGQGGYEQY
TRBV25-1 | ASSDGQETQY
TRBV2 | ASRKDLDTGELF
TRBV11-2 | ASSFRGGQFSGANVLT
TRBV29-1 | SVQSLQENTEAF
TRBV7-2 | ASSLANPTSGGAADTQY
TRBV4-1 | ASSQDLGGQPQH
TRBV18 | ASSPTTDGELF
TRBV10-3 | AIRTTLAESPQETQY
TRBV18 | ASSQGHNSPLH
TRBV7-9 | ASSKTGLDGYT
TRBV5-1 | ASNGGEKETQY
TRBV5-6 | ASSLIGVTNEKLF
TRBV4-1 | ASSQVTGSNQPQH
TRBV18 | ASSPISTDTQY
TRBV4-1 | ASSQSSPGGVETQY
TRBV28 | ASSSRNRAVNTEAF
TRBV5-6 | ASSLAAGGYYEQY
TRBV25-1 | ASSGTSDTGELF
TRBV18 | ASSPDRVNYGYT
TRBV7-6 | ASSPFGRNQPQH